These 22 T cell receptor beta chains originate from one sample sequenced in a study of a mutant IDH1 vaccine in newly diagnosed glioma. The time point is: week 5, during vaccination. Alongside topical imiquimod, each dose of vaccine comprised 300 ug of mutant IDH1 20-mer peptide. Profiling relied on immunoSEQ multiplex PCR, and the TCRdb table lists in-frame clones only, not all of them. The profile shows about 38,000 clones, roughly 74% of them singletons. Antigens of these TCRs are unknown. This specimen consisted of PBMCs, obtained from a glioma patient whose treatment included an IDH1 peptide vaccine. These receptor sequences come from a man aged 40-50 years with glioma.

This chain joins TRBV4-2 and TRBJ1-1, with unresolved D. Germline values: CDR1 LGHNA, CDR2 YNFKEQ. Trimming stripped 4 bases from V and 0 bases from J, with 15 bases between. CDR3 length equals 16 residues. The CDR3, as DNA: TGTGCCAGCAGCCTCCGGACTGGAAACTTGAACACTGAAGCTTTCTTT. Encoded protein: CASSLRTGNLNTEAFF.

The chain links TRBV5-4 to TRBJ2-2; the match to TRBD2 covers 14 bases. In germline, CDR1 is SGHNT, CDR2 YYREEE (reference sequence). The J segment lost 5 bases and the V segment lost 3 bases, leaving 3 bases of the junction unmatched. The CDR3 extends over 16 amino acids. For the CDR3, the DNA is TGTGCCAGCAGCTCCCGGACTAGCGGGGGGACCGGGGAGCTGTTTTTT. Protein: CASSSRTSGGTGELFF.

CDR3 region: CATGERVGNEKLFF. The DNA of the CDR3 is TGTGCCACGGGGGAACGAGTGGGTAATGAAAAACTGTTTTTT. This chain joins TRBV6-5 and TRBJ1-4; tentative D call: TRBD1 (5 bases). Germline CDR1 is MNHEY and CDR2 is SVGAGI. Trimming left V 10 bases short and J 4 bases short, with 16 bases between. The CDR3 loop spans 14 amino acids.

CDR3 sequence (DNA): TGCAGCGCCAGGACTCACCTGAACACTGAAGCTTTCTTT. Protein: CSARTHLNTEAFF. The chain joins TRBV29-1 to TRBJ1-1; D gene uncertain. The V gene's germline CDR1 is SQVTM and CDR2 ANQGSEA. The CDR3 consists of 13 residues. Trimming removed 7 bases from V and 0 bases from J, with 12 bases in between.

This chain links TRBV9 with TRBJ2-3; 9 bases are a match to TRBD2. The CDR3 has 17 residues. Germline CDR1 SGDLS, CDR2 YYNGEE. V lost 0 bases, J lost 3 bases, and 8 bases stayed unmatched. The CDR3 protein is CASSVVSAGGGTDTQYF. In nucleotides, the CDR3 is TGTGCCAGCAGCGTAGTTTCAGCGGGGGGCGGGACAGATACGCAGTATTTT.

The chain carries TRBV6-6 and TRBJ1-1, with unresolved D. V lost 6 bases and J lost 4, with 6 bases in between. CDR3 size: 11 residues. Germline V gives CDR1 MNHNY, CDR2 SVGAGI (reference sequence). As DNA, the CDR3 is TGTGCCAGCAGGGAGTTCACTGAAGCTTTCTTT. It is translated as CASREFTEAFF.

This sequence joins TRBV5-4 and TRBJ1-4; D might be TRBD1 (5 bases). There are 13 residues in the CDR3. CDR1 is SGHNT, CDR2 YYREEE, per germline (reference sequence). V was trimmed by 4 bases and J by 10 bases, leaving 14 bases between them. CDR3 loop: CASSPQASGKLFF. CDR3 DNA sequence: TGTGCCAGCAGCCCACAGGCGTCCGGAAAACTGTTTTTT.

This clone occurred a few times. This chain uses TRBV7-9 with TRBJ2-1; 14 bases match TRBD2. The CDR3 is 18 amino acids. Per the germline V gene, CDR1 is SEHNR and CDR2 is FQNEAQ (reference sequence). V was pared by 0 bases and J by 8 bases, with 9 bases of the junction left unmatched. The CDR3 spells CASSLAVGGLAGVDEQFF. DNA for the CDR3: TGTGCCAGCAGCTTAGCGGTGGGGGGACTAGCGGGGGTGGATGAGCAGTTCTTC.

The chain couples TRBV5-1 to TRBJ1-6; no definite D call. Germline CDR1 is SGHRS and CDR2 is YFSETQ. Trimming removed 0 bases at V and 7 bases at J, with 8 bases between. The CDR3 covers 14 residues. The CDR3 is CASSLVGSNSPLHF. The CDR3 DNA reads TGCGCCAGCAGCTTGGTAGGGTCCAATTCACCCCTCCACTTT.

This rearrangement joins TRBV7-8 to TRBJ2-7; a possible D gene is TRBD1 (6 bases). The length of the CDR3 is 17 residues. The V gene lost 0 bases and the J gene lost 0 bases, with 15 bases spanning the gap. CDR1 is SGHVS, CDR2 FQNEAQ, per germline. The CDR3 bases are TGTGCCAGCAGCTTAGCTCTGAACCGGGACAACTCCTACGAGCAGTACTTC. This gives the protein CASSLALNRDNSYEQYF.

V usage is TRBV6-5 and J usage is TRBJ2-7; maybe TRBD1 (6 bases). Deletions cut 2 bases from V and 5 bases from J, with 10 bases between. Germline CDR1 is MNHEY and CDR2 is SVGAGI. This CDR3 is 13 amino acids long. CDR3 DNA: TGTGCCAGCAGTTACGGACAGCTCAACGAGCAGTACTTC. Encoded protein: CASSYGQLNEQYF.

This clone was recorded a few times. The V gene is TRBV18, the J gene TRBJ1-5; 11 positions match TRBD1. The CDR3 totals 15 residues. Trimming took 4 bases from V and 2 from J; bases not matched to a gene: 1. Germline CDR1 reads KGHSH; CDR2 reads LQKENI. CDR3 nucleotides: TGTGCCAGCTCACAGGGACAGGGGGGCAATCAGCCCCAGCATTTT. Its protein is CASSQGQGGNQPQHF. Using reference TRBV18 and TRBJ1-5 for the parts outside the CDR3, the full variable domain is NAGVMQNPRHLVRRRGQEARLRCSPMKGHSHVYWYRQLPEEGLKFMVYLQKENIIDESGMPKERFSAEFPKEGPSILRIQQVVRGDSAAYFCASSQGQGGNQPQHFGDGTRLSIL.

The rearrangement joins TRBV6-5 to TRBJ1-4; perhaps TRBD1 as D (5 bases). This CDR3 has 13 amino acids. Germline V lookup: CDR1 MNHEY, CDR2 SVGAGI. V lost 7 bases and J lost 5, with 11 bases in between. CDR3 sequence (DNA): TGTGCCAGCAAGGGGCCGTTAAATGAAAAACTGTTTTTT. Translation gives CASKGPLNEKLFF.

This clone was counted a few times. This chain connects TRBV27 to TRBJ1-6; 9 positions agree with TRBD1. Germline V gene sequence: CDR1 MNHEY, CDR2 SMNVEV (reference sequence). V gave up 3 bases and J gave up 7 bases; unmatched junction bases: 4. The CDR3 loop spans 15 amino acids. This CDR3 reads CASSFRTGENSPLHF. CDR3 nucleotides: TGTGCCAGCAGTTTTCGGACAGGGGAGAATTCACCCCTCCACTTT.

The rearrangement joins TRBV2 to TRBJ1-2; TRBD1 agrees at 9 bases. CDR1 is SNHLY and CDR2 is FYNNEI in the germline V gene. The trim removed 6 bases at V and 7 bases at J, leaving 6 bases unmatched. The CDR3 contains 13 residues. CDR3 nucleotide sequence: TGTGCCAGCAGGGAACAGGGGGCGGGTGGCTACACCTTC. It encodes CASREQGAGGYTF.

CDR3 DNA sequence: TGCGCCAGCAGCTTGGACAGGGGCGAGCAGTACTTC. This codes for CASSLDRGEQYF. The chain employs TRBV5-1 and TRBJ2-7; 7 bases agree with TRBD1. The germline V gene encodes CDR1 SGHRS and CDR2 YFSETQ. Trimming removed 0 bases from V and 6 bases from J; junction bases left unmatched: 0. This CDR3 has 12 amino acids.

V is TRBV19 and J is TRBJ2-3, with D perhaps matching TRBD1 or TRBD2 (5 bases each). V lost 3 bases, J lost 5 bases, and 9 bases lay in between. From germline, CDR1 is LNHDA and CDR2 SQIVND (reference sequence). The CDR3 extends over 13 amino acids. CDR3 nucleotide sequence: TGTGCCAGTAGTATTCAGAGGGGAGATACGCAGTATTTT. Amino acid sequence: CASSIQRGDTQYF.

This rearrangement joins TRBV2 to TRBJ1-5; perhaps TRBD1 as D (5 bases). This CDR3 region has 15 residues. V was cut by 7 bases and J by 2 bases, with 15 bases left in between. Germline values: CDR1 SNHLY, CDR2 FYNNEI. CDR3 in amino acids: CASMGQPARNQPQHF. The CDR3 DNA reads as TGTGCCAGCATGGGGCAGCCGGCCCGCAATCAGCCCCAGCATTTT.

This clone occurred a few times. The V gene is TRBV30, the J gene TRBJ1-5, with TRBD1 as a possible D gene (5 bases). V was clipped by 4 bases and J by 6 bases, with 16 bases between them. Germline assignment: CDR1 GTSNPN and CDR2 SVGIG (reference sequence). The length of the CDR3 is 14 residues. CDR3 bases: TGTGCCTGGACCGAGGGGAGGGGAGGTCAGCCCCAGCATTTT. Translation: CAWTEGRGGQPQHF. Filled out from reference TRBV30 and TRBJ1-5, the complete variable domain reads SQTIHQWPATLVQPVGSPLSLECTVEGTSNPNLYWYRQAAGRGLQLLFYSVGIGQISSEVPQNLSASRPQDRQFILSSKKLLLSDSGFYLCAWTEGRGGQPQHFGDGTRLSIL.

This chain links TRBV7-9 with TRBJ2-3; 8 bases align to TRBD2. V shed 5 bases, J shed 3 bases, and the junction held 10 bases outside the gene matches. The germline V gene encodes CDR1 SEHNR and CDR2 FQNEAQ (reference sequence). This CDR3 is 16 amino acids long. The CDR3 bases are TGTGCCAGCAGCCCCCGGACCACGGGAGGGACAGATACGCAGTATTTT. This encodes CASSPRTTGGTDTQYF.

For the CDR3, the DNA is TGTGCCAGCAGTGTGTCAGGGGGGGGCACTGAAGCTTTCTTT. Protein: CASSVSGGGTEAFF. The chain carries TRBV2 and TRBJ1-1, with TRBD1 matching over 7 bases. Trimming at V came to 4 bases and at J to 4 bases, leaving 6 bases not matched to a gene. Germline V gene data show CDR1 as SNHLY and CDR2 as FYNNEI. The CDR3 has 14 residues. Looking up the rest from reference TRBV2 and TRBJ1-1 gives the full variable domain: EPEVTQTPSHQVTQMGQEVILRCVPISNHLYFYWYRQILGQKVEFLVSFYNNEISEKSEIFDDQFSVERPDGSNFTLKIRSTKLEDSAMYFCASSVSGGGTEAFFGQGTRLTVV.

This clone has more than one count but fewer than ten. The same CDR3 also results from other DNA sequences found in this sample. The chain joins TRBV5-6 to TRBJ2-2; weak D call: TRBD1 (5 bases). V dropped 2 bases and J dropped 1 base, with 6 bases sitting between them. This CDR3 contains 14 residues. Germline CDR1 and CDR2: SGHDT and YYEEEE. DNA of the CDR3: TGTGCCAGCAGCTTAACAGGGAACACCGGGGAGCTGTTTTTT. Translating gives CASSLTGNTGELFF.